This T cell receptor (beta chain) was identified during a study of low-dose radiotherapy and immunotherapy resistance in tumors. As for the study in general: One day before radiation and immunotherapy, intravenous cyclophosphamide 200 mg/m2 was administered, with this repeated every two weeks.

Primers used for first-strand cDNA, a TRAV- and TRBV-specific set, covered both alpha and beta chains. Using a constant-region primer together with a V-primer adapter, TCRs were subjected to 20 PCR cycles of amplification. TCRdb ran MiXCR on the reads and lists one entry per CDR3 protein. Among roughly 36,000 distinct CDR3 sequences listed, 31% were seen once. The germline V gene has CDR1 SNHLY and CDR2 FYNNEI. The CDR3 runs 15 residues. V dropped 11 bases and J dropped 1; count of bases not matched to a gene: 8. The time point: before trial treatment. This clonotype has only a few counts. The receptor was isolated from a male donor with gallbladder cancer. The gene calls are TRBV2 and TRBJ2-3, with TRBD2 identical over 11 bases. The sequencing used PBMCs, collected before treatment. CDR3 sequence (DNA): TGTGCCCTTAACCCGACTAGCGGGGGCACAGATACGCAGTATTTT. Translation: CALNPTSGGTDTQYF.